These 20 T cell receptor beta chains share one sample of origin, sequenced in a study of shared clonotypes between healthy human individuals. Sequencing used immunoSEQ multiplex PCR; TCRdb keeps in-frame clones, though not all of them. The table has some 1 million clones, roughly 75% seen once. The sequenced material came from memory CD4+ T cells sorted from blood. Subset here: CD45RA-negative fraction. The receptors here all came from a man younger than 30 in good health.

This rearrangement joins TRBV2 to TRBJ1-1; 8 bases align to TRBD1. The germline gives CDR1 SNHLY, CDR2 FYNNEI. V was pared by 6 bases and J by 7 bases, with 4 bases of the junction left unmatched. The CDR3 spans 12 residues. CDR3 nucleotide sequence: TGTGCCAGCAGCAGCGGGACAGGTGAAGCTTTCTTT. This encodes CASSSGTGEAFF.

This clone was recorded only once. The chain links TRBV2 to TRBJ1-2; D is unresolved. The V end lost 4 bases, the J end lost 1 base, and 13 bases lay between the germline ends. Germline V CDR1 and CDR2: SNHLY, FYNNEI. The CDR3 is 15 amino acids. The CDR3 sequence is CASSGYLQINYGYTF. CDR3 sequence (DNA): TGTGCCAGCAGTGGGTACCTTCAAATTAACTATGGCTACACCTTC.

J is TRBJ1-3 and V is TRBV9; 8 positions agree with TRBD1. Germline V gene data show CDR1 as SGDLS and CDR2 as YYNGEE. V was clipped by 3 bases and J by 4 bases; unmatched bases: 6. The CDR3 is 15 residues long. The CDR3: CASSAQGAEGNTIYF. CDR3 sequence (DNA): TGTGCCAGCAGCGCCCAGGGGGCCGAGGGAAACACCATATATTTT.

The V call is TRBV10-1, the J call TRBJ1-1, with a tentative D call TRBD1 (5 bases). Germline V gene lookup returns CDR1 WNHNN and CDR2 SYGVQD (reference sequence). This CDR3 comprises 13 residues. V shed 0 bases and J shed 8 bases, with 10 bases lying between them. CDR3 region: CASSESGGGEAFF. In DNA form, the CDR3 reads TGCGCCAGCAGTGAGTCCGGCGGGGGAGAAGCTTTCTTT.

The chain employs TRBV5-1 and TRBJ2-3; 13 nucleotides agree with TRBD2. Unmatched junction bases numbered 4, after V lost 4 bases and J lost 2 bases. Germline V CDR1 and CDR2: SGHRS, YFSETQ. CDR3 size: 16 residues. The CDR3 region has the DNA TGCGCCAGCAGCACTAGCGGGGGGGCCACCACAGATACGCAGTATTTT. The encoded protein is CASSTSGGATTDTQYF.

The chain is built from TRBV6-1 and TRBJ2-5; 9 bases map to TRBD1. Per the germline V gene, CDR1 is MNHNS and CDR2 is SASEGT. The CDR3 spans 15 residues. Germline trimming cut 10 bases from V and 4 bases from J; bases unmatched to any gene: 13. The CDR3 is CAIGPGTGKGETQYF. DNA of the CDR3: TGTGCCATCGGACCCGGGACAGGGAAGGGAGAGACCCAGTACTTC.

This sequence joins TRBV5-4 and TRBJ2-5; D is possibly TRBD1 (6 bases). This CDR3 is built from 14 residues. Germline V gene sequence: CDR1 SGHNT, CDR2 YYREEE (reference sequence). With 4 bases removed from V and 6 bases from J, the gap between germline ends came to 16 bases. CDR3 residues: CASSLPTGRKTQYF. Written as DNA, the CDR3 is TGTGCCAGCAGCCTACCGACAGGAAGGAAGACCCAGTACTTC.

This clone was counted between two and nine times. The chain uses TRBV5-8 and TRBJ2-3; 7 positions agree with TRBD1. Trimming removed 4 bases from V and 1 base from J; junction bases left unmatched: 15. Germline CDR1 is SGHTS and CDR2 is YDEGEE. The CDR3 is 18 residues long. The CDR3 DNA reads TGTGCCAGCAGCAGAAACCCGAGACAGGGAATGGGCACAGATACGCAGTATTTT. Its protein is CASSRNPRQGMGTDTQYF.

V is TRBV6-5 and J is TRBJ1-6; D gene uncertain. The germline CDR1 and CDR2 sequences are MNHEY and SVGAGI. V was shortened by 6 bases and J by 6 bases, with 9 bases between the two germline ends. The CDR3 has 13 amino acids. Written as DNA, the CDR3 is TGTGCCAGCAGAGATGGATTTAATTCACCCCTCCACTTT. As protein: CASRDGFNSPLHF.

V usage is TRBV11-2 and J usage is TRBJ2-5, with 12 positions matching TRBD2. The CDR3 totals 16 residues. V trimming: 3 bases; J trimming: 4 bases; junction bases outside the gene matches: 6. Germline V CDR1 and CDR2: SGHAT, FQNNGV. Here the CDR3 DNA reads TGTGCCAGCAGCTTTAGCAGACTAGCGGGGGTAGAGACCCAGTACTTC. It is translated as CASSFSRLAGVETQYF.

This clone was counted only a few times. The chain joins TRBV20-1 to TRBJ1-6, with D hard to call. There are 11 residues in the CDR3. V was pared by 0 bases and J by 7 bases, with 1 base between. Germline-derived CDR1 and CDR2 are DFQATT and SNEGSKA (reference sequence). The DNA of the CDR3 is TGCAGTGCTAGAGAGAATTCACCCCTCCACTTT. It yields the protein CSARENSPLHF.

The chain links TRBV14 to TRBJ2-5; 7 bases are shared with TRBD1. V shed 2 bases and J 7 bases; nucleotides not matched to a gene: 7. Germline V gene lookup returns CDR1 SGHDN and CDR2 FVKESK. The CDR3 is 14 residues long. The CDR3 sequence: CASSQPQGPGTQYF. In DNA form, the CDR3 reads TGTGCCAGCAGCCAACCACAGGGGCCGGGGACCCAGTACTTC.

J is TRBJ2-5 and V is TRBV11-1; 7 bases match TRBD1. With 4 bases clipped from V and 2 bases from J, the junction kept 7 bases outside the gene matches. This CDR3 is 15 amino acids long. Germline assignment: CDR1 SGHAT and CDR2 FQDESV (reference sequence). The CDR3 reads CASSSRDRSQETQYF. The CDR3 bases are TGTGCCAGCAGCTCCCGGGACAGAAGTCAAGAGACCCAGTACTTC.

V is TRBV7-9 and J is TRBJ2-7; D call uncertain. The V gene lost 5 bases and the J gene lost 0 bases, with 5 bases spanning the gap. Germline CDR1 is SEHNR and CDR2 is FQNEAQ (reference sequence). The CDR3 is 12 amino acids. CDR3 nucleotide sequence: TGTGCCAGCAGCACCCTCTCCTACGAGCAGTACTTC. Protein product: CASSTLSYEQYF.

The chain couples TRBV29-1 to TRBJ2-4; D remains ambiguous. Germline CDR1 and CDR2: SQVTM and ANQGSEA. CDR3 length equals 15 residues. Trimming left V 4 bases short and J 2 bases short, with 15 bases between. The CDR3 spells CSVVLLLRTKNIQYF. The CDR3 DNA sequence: TGCAGCGTTGTTTTACTACTAAGAACCAAAAACATTCAGTACTTC.

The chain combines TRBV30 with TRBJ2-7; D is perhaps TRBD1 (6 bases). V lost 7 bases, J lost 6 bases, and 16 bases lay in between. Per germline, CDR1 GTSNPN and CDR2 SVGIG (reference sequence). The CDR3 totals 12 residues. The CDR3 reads CASQGGYREQYF. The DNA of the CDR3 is TGTGCCTCCCAAGGGGGTTACCGCGAGCAGTACTTC.

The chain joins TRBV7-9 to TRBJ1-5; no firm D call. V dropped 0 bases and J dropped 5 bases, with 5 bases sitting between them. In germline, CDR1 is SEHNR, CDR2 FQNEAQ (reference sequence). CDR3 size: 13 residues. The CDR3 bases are TGTGCCAGCAGCTTAGCGATGGATCAGCCCCAGCATTTT. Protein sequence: CASSLAMDQPQHF.

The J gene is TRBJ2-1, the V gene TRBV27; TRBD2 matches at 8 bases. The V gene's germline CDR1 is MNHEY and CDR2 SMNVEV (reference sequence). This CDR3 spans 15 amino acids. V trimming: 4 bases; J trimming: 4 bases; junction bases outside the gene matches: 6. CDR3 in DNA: TGTGCCAGCAGTTGGAGCGGGGGCCTTTACAATGAGCAGTTCTTC. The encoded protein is CASSWSGGLYNEQFF.

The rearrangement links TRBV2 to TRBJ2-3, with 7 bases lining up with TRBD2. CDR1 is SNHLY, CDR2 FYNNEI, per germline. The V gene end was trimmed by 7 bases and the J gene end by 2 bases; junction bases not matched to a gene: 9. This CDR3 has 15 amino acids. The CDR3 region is CASNLRAGNTDTQYF. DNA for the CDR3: TGTGCCAGCAATCTAAGAGCGGGAAACACAGATACGCAGTATTTT.

The CDR3 region has the DNA TGTGCCTGGAGTGACAGGACCGACACTGAAGCTTTCTTT. Translated, it gives CAWSDRTDTEAFF. The chain joins TRBV30 to TRBJ1-1; a possible D gene is TRBD1 (5 bases). The germline V and J ends were trimmed by 1 base and 3 bases, with 9 bases remaining between them. Per the germline V gene, CDR1 is GTSNPN and CDR2 is SVGIG (reference sequence). The CDR3 has 13 residues.